A single sample gave rise to the 13 T cell receptor beta chains below, sequenced in a study of blood T cell repertoires in COVID-19. The repertoire was sequenced with immunoSEQ multiplex PCR; TCRdb's copy has only in-frame clones and lacks some. The data hold approximately 190,000 clones, with about 80% observed a single time. The sequenced sample consisted of peripheral blood. All receptors come from a man aged 30 to 39 with active or convalescent COVID-19.

The chain uses TRBV16 and TRBJ1-4; the match to TRBD1 covers 7 bases. After removal of 8 bases from V and 10 bases from J, the junction contained 10 bases not matched to a gene. Germline CDR1 KGHSY, CDR2 FQNENV. The CDR3 sequence is 13 residues long. The DNA of the CDR3 is TGTGCCAGCCTTCGACAGGGAGTAGGAAAACTGTTTTTT. Translation gives CASLRQGVGKLFF.

This chain links TRBV4-1 with TRBJ2-1; D gene unclear. The CDR3 loop spans 14 amino acids. V lost 0 bases and J lost 7, with 10 bases in between. Per the germline V gene, CDR1 is MGHRA and CDR2 is YSYEKL. This CDR3 is CASSQERGTNEQFF. CDR3 bases: TGCGCCAGCAGCCAAGAACGAGGAACGAATGAGCAGTTCTTC.

The chain joins TRBV11-2 to TRBJ2-5; D unresolved. Trimming took 5 bases from V and 2 from J, leaving 6 bases between them. Per germline, CDR1 SGHAT and CDR2 FQNNGV. This CDR3 region has 12 residues. CDR3 nucleotide sequence: TGTGCCAGCAGCCCTCAGCAAGAGACCCAGTACTTC. It is translated as CASSPQQETQYF.

The chain is built from TRBV27 and TRBJ2-6; 9 bases match TRBD2. J was trimmed by 0 bases and V by 3 bases; bases with no gene match: 3. Germline CDR1 reads MNHEY; CDR2 reads SMNVEV (reference sequence). CDR3 length: 17 residues. The CDR3 nucleotides read TGTGCCAGCAGTTTCCTAGCGGGGCGCTCTGGGGCCAACGTCCTGACTTTC. Its translation: CASSFLAGRSGANVLTF.

The chain has TRBV7-8 and TRBJ2-3; 8 nucleotides align to TRBD2. The V gene end was trimmed by 3 bases and the J gene end by 0 bases; junction bases not matched to a gene: 8. The CDR3 contains 17 residues. Germline values: CDR1 SGHVS, CDR2 FQNEAQ. This CDR3 is CASSFPGLAGSTDTQYF. Written as DNA, the CDR3 is TGTGCCAGCAGCTTCCCGGGTTTAGCGGGGAGCACAGATACGCAGTATTTT.

This clone showed up just a few times. The gene calls are TRBV6-4 and TRBJ2-3; 9 nucleotides match TRBD2. Trimming took 5 bases from V and 0 from J; bases not matched to a gene: 3. The CDR3 has 15 residues. Germline CDR1 is MRHNA and CDR2 is SNTAGT. The chain's CDR3 is CASSFTSGSTDTQYF. CDR3 DNA: TGTGCCAGCAGTTTCACTAGCGGGAGCACAGATACGCAGTATTTT.

The chain combines TRBV13 with TRBJ2-7; TRBD1 might be the D (6 bases). Trimming shortened V by 1 base and J by 4 bases, and 8 bases separated the two germline ends. The CDR3 has 13 amino acids. Looked up from germline, CDR1 is PRHDT and CDR2 is FYEKMQ (reference sequence). The CDR3 protein is CASSLVRGYEQYV. CDR3 nucleotides: TGTGCCAGCAGCTTAGTTAGGGGGTACGAGCAGTACGTC.

The CDR3 region is CASSPRSNYGYTF. As DNA, the CDR3 is TGTGCCAGCAGCCCTAGATCTAACTATGGCTACACCTTC. The V call is TRBV12-3 or TRBV12-4, the J call TRBJ1-2; D is unresolved. This CDR3 is built from 13 residues. Trimming removed 6 bases at V and 0 bases at J, with 8 bases between.

V and J are TRBV29-1 and TRBJ2-5; a possible D gene is TRBD1 (5 bases). The CDR3 covers 13 residues. Germline V gene sequence: CDR1 SQVTM, CDR2 ANQGSEA. Trimming removed 7 bases at V and 5 bases at J, with 17 bases between. CDR3 in amino acids: CSGVPGLEETQYF. The CDR3 region has the DNA TGCAGCGGTGTTCCAGGGTTAGAGGAGACCCAGTACTTC.

This chain links TRBV4-3 with TRBJ2-7; 7 bases agree with TRBD1. V lost 0 bases, J lost 6 bases, and 8 bases stayed unmatched. The CDR3 runs to 15 residues. Germline loops: CDR1 LGHNA, CDR2 YSLEER. The chain's CDR3 is CASSQEIGGFFEQYF. CDR3 sequence (DNA): TGCGCCAGCAGCCAAGAAATAGGGGGCTTTTTCGAGCAGTACTTC.

This sequence joins TRBV9 and TRBJ1-6; D is unclear. The germline V and J ends were trimmed by 3 bases and 9 bases, with 16 bases remaining between them. The CDR3 covers 15 residues. The germline V gene has CDR1 SGDLS and CDR2 YYNGEE. The CDR3 sequence: CASSGGGYAISPLHF. The CDR3 nucleotides read TGTGCCAGCAGCGGGGGAGGTTACGCCATTTCACCCCTCCACTTT.

The rearrangement links TRBV27 to TRBJ2-1; 9 nucleotides line up with TRBD1. The germline gives CDR1 MNHEY, CDR2 SMNVEV (reference sequence). The CDR3 has 15 amino acids. With 5 bases clipped from V and 8 bases from J, the junction kept 10 bases outside the gene matches. The chain's CDR3 is CASSPRDRVRDEQFF. CDR3 in DNA: TGTGCCAGCAGTCCCAGGGACAGGGTACGCGATGAGCAGTTCTTC.

The V call is TRBV24-1, the J call TRBJ2-1, with D possibly matching TRBD1 (5 bases). V was pared by 7 bases and J by 8 bases, with 11 bases between. CDR1 is KGHDR, CDR2 SFDVKD, per germline. The CDR3 sequence is 12 residues long. CDR3 DNA: TGTGCCACCAGGGCAGGGATGGATGAGCAGTTCTTC. Translating it yields CATRAGMDEQFF.